This TCR beta chain originates from a study of beta chain features in type 1 diabetes. Naive, central memory, regulatory and stem cell-like memory cells within the CD4+ compartment were sorted using CD45RO/CCR7/CD25/CD127/CD95/CD27. The CDR3 runs to 17 residues. The V end lost 1 base, the J end lost 6 bases, and 19 bases lay between the germline ends. Germline V gene lookup returns CDR1 SEHNR and CDR2 FQNEAQ (reference sequence). Comment on this clone: As yet, its antigen is unknown.

Findings of the study overall: TCRB CDR3s were moderately but significantly shorter in Type 1 diabetes patients in all four CD4+ subsets.

Expressed TCRB transcripts were sequenced because the isolated RNA had all been reverse transcribed beforehand. Only in-frame clones appear in the TCRdb table, and some are missing; sequencing was by immunoSEQ multiplex PCR. The sample gives about 340,000 clones, about 14% of which show up once; approximately 0.016% is in the top ten. The receptor was isolated from a woman between 18 and 29 years old with type 1 diabetes. The chain has TRBV7-9 and TRBJ1-5; D perhaps matches TRBD1 (5 bases). The sequenced sample consisted of naive CD4+ T cells from blood. DNA of the CDR3: TGTGCCAGCAGCTTAGGTACAGGCCCCATCGGTAGTCAGCCCCAGCATTTT. Its protein is CASSLGTGPIGSQPQHF.